What follows describes a single TCR beta chain. What antigen it recognizes has not been identified. No base qualities exist here, and no much larger clone lies one base off it. This sample is drawn from a study of control samples from healthy donors and cancer patients (dated by TCRdb to 2020 to 2021). Per the germline V gene, MDHEN is the CDR1 and SYDVKM is the CDR2. V gives up 3 bases and J gives up 7 bases, and the segment between their germline ends measures 1 base. There are 10 amino acids in the CDR3, from cysteine to phenylalanine inclusive. The read is trimmed to its CDR3 DNA, 30 bases read in frame from base 1. The receptor library was made with the immunoSEQ multiplex PCR assay. What TCRdb holds here is the immuneACCESS table cut down to in-frame rearrangements. Part of the clones is not present; checked against another copy, under half of the missing clones reflect an unresolved V gene, and the others are unexplained. This sample is represented by roughly 88,000 clones; approximately 91% of them were singletons. The ten largest clonotypes hold 0.92% of the sample.

Sequencing was performed on blood. This chain joins TRBV28 to TRBJ2-1; the D gene cannot be resolved reliably. The receptor was isolated from a woman aged 30 to 39 in good health. The CDR3 sequence is CASSFNEQFF. The bases read TGTGCCAGCAGTTTTAATGAGCAGTTCTTC.